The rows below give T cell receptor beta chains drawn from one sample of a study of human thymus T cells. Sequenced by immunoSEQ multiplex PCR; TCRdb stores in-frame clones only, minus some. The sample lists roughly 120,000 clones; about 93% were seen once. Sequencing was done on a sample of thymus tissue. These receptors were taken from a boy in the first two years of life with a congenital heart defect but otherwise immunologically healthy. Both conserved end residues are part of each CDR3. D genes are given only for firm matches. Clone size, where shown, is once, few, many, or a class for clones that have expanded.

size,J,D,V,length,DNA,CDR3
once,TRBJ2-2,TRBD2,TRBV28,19,TGTGCCAGCAGTTTACGGACTAGCGGGGGGGAACCGAACACCGGGGAGCTGTTTTTT,CASSLRTSGGEPNTGELFF
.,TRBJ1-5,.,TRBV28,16,TGTGCCAGCAGTCCACGACGGCCGTATAGCAATCAGCCCCAGCATTTT,CASSPRRPYSNQPQHF
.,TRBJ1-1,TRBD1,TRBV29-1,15,TGCAGCGTTGAAGGGACAGGGGCTGAGAACACTGAAGCTTTCTTT,CSVEGTGAENTEAFF
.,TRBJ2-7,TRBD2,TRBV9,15,TGTGCCAGCAGCCCGACTAGCGGGGGGACCTACGAGCAGTACTTC,CASSPTSGGTYEQYF
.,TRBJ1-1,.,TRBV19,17,TGTGCCAGTACTCCACACGGGGGCCCCCCTATGAACACTGAAGCTTTCTTT,CASTPHGGPPMNTEAFF
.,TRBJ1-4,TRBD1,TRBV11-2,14,TGTGCCAGCAGCCAATACAGGGGACGGGAAAAACTGTTTTTT,CASSQYRGREKLFF
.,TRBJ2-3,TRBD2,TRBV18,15,TGTGCCAGCTCACCGAGTCGGGGGGGCACAGATACGCAGTATTTT,CASSPSRGGTDTQYF
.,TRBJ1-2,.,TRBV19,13,TGTGCCAGTAAAGGGCGGGTGAACTATGGCTACACCTTC,CASKGRVNYGYTF
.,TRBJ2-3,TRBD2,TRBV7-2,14,TGTGCCAGCAGCTATGGACTAGCGGCAGATACGCAGTATTTT,CASSYGLAADTQYF
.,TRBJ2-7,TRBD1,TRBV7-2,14,TGTGCCAGCAGTCCGGGACAGGGCCCCTACGAGCAGTACTTC,CASSPGQGPYEQYF
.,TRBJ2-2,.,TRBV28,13,TGTGCCACCTGGCAGGGATGGACCGGGGAGCTGTTTTTT,CATWQGWTGELFF
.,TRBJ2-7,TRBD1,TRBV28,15,TGTGCCAGCAGTTTTCTGGACAGGGGGCGGAACGAGCAGTACTTC,CASSFLDRGRNEQYF
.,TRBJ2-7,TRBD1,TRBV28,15,TGTGCCAGCAGTATACCGACAGGGGGGACTTACGAGCAGTACTTC,CASSIPTGGTYEQYF
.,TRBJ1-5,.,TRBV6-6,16,TGTGCCAGCAGCATACGTTCGGACAGTATTAATCAGCCCCAGCATTTT,CASSIRSDSINQPQHF
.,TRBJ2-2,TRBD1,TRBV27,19,TGTGCCAGCAGTTTGTGCCCAGGGGGACCTTTAAGGAACACCGGGGAGCTGTTTTTT,CASSLCPGGPLRNTGELFF
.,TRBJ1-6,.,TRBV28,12,TGTGCCAGCAGTGGGTGGTCGTCACCCCTCCACTTT,CASSGWSSPLHF
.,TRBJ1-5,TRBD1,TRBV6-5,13,TGTGCCACGTCCGGGACAGGGAATCAGCCCCAGCATTTT,CATSGTGNQPQHF